Given below is one T cell receptor beta chain in context. Its antigen remains unknown. The data derive from a study of T cell responses to AZD1222 COVID-19 vaccine. The study, taken as a whole, reports: Among the donors, most were white British and more were female, and clonal diversity was possibly underestimated. Reportedly, nearly half of unique spike TCRs recognized epitopes outside B.1.351/B.1.1.7 mutations. Among AZD1222 vaccinees, only 5 or 6 were seropositive at baseline.

Method: immunoSEQ multiplex PCR; TCRdb's copy keeps in-frame clones and lacks some. Of around 180,000 clones in the sample, about 89% were seen once. Sequencing was performed on peripheral blood, taken on day 0 of MenACWY control vaccination. The TCR originated in an adult in good health.

CDR3: CAIRSDRSGNTIYF. The CDR3 coding sequence is TGTGCCATCAGATCGGACCGCTCTGGAAACACCATATATTTT. The V call is TRBV10-3, the J call TRBJ1-3; D not certain. The germline gives CDR1 ENHRY, CDR2 SYGVKD. This CDR3 comprises 14 residues. Trimming stripped 6 bases from V and 0 bases from J, with 9 bases between.